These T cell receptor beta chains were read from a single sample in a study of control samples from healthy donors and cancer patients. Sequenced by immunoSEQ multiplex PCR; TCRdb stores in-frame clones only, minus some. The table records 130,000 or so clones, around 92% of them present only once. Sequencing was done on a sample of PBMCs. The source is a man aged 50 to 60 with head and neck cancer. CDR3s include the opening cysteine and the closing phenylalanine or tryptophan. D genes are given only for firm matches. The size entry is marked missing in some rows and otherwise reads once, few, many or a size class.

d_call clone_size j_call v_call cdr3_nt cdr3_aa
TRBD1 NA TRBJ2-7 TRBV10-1 TGCGCCAGCAGTGATAACGGACAGGGTCGGTACGAGCAGTACTTC CASSDNGQGRYEQYF
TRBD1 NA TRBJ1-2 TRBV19 TGTGCCAGTAGTTGGGACAGGGGTGTCTATGGCTACACCTTC CASSWDRGVYGYTF
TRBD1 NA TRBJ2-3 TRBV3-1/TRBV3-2 TGTGCCAGCAGCTTGGGACAGACTAGCACAGATACGCAGTATTTT CASSLGQTSTDTQYF
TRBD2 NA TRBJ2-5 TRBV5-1 TGCGCCAGCAGCCGGGAGGGGACCCAGTACTTC CASSREGTQYF
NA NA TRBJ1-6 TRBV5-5 TGTGCCAGCAGCGCCGGGACAAATAATTCACCCCTCCACTTT CASSAGTNNSPLHF
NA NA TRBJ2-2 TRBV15 TGTGCCACCAGCAGACGAGAAGACGCCGGGGAGCTGTTTTTT CATSRREDAGELFF
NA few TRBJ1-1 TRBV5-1 TGCGCCAGCATTGAAGGGCCGAACACTGAAGCTTTCTTT CASIEGPNTEAFF
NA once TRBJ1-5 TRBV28 TGTGCGACGGGGTGGAATCAGCCCCAGCATTTT CATGWNQPQHF
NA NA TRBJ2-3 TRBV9 TGTGCCAGCAGCGTAGTCGGCGGGACAGCACACACAGATACGCAGTATTTT CASSVVGGTAHTDTQYF
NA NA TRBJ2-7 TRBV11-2 TGTGCCAGCAGCTTAGGATTTCCCAGGGGTCACGAGCAGTACTTC CASSLGFPRGHEQYF
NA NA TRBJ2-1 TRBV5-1 TGCGCCAGCAGCCCAACCCGCCTCGACAATGAGCAGTTCTTC CASSPTRLDNEQFF
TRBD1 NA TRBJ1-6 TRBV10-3 TGTGCCATCAGTGAGTTAACCAGGGGGCACCTCCACTTT CAISELTRGHLHF
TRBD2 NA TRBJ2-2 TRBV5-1 TGCGCCAGCAGCTTGGACGAGGGACTAGCGGGGCAGAACACCGGGGAGCTGTTTTTT CASSLDEGLAGQNTGELFF
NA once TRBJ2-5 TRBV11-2 TGTGCCAGCAGCCCACGCGCGGCTTGGGAGACCCAGTACTTC CASSPRAAWETQYF
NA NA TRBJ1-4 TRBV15 TGTGCCACCAGCAGAGGAGTAGGAGAAGACAATGAAAAACTGTTTTTT CATSRGVGEDNEKLFF
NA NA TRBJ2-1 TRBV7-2 TGTGCCAGCAGCTTAGGCAGTAGCCAGGACACTGAGCAGTTCTTC CASSLGSSQDTEQFF
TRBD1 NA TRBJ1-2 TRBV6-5 TGTGCCAGCAATACAGGGGGCTGGAACTATGGCTACACCTTC CASNTGGWNYGYTF
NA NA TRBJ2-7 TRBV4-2 TGTGCCAGCAGCCAAGATCTAGGCGGAATCTCCTACGAGCAGTACTTC CASSQDLGGISYEQYF
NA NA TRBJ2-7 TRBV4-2 TGTGCCAGCAGCCGGGAAGGGCGGGGAAGCGTCTACGAGCAGTACTTC CASSREGRGSVYEQYF
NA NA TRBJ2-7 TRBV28 TGTGCCAGCAGTTTAGGGGGCCCCTACGAGCAGTACTTC CASSLGGPYEQYF
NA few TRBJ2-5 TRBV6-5 TGTGCCAGCAGCTTAGGACAGAACCAAGAGACCCAGTACTTC CASSLGQNQETQYF
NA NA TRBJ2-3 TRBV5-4 TGTGCCAGCAGCTTGGGTGCGGGGTCCACAGATACGCAGTATTTT CASSLGAGSTDTQYF
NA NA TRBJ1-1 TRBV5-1 TGCGCCAGCAGCTTGGATGGCCCCTTAGCGTTCTTT CASSLDGPLAFF
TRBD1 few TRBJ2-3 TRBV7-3 TGTGCCAGCAGTAGGACAGGGGGGGTCGCAGATACGCAGTATTTT CASSRTGGVADTQYF
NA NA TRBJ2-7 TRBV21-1 TGTGCCAGCAGCAAAGACAGGGTTAAATACTACGAGCAGTACTTC CASSKDRVKYYEQYF
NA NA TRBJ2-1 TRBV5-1 TGCGCCAGCAGCTCCCTATATAGCTCCTACAATGAGCAGTTCTTC CASSSLYSSYNEQFF
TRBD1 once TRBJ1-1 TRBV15 TGTGCCACCAGAACAGGGGTTGGCACTGAAGCTTTCTTT CATRTGVGTEAFF
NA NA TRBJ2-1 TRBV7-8 TGTGCCAGCAGCACACGACGGGACCCCAATGAGCAGTTCTTC CASSTRRDPNEQFF